Listed below are T cell receptor beta chains from one sample, sequenced in a study of molecular identifiers for immune sequencing clone quantification. TCRdb re-called the PCR reads through MiXCR, storing one row per CDR3 protein. This table has hundreds of thousands of distinct CDR3 sequences, 25% appearing once. Sequencing was performed on naive CD8+ T cells from blood, with Jurkat cell RNA spiked in. The receptors were gathered from a human donor in good health. Some libraries in this study had Jurkat cell RNA spiked in. CDR3s include the opening cysteine and the closing phenylalanine or tryptophan. A D gene is named only where the DNA matches it firmly. The size entry is marked missing in some rows and otherwise reads once, few, many or a size class.

CDR3aa	CDR3nt	d_gene	v_gene	j_gene	abundance
CASSLDREGSYEQYF	TGCGCCAGCAGCTTGGACAGGGAGGGCTCCTACGAGCAGTACTTC	.	TRBV5-1	TRBJ2-7	few
CASSLGTGRAGTEAFF	TGTGCCAGCAGCTTAGGGACAGGGAGGGCTGGCACTGAAGCTTTCTTT	TRBD1	TRBV7-2	TRBJ1-1	many
CSARDQDRGSYNSPLHF	TGCAGTGCTAGAGATCAAGACAGGGGCTCCTATAATTCACCCCTCCACTTT	TRBD1	TRBV20-1	TRBJ1-6	few
CASSLNPHEQFF	TGTGCCAGCAGTCTAAACCCCCATGAGCAGTTCTTC	.	TRBV6-2/TRBV6-3	TRBJ2-1	.
CASSIAGGLQYF	TGTGCCAGTAGTATAGCGGGGGGACTGCAGTATTTT	TRBD2	TRBV19	TRBJ2-3	.
CASRHIQETQYF	TGTGCCAGCCGACACATCCAAGAGACCCAGTACTTC	.	TRBV12-3/TRBV12-4	TRBJ2-5	few
CASNQNEGLGGELFF	TGCGCCAGCAACCAAAATGAAGGACTTGGCGGGGAGCTGTTTTTT	.	TRBV4-3	TRBJ2-2	once
CASSQAMNTGELFF	TGCGCCAGCAGCCAGGCCATGAACACCGGGGAGCTGTTTTTT	.	TRBV4-3	TRBJ2-2	once
CASSDRGNEQYF	TGTGCCAGCAGTGACCGGGGTAATGAGCAGTACTTC	.	TRBV27	TRBJ2-7	.
CRARAEVEGYEQYF	TGCCGTGCTAGAGCTGAGGTAGAAGGGTACGAGCAGTACTTC	.	TRBV20-1	TRBJ2-7	.
CASSLLNRDRKETQYF	TGTGCCAGCAGTTTACTGAACCGGGACAGAAAAGAGACCCAGTACTTC	TRBD1	TRBV12-3/TRBV12-4	TRBJ2-5	few
CASSEGLQMGTQYF	TGTGCCAGCAGCGAGGGACTTCAGATGGGTACGCAGTATTTT	.	TRBV9	TRBJ2-3	few
CASSLQSPGFWLPPSNQPQHF	TGTGCCAGCAGTTTGCAGTCCCCGGGGTTTTGGTTACCCCCTAGCAATCAGCCCCAGCATTTT	.	TRBV6-2/TRBV6-3	TRBJ1-5	many
CASSPSGSQYEQYF	TGTGCCAGCAGTCCTAGCGGGAGTCAGTACGAGCAGTACTTC	TRBD2	TRBV27	TRBJ2-7	.
CASSQDFGYYEQYF	TGCGCCAGCAGCCAAGATTTCGGCTACTACGAGCAGTACTTC	.	TRBV4-1	TRBJ2-7	.
CASSWGQGTEAFF	TGTGCCAGCAGCTGGGGACAGGGTACTGAAGCTTTCTTT	TRBD1	TRBV5-6	TRBJ1-1	many
CASTQGSRGRQPQHF	TGTGCCAGCACCCAAGGGAGCAGGGGGCGTCAGCCCCAGCATTTT	TRBD1	TRBV19	TRBJ1-5	.
CASSQGGNNQPQHF	TGTGCCAGCAGCCAGGGGGGAAATAATCAGCCCCAGCATTTT	TRBD1	TRBV7-9	TRBJ1-5	many
CASSSSAGSSYNAPFF	TGTGCCAGCAGCTCCTCAGCGGGGAGCTCCTACAATGCGCCGTTCTTC	TRBD2	TRBV7-6	TRBJ2-1	.
CASSLVGAGVGETQYF	TGTGCCAGCAGCTTAGTCGGGGCGGGAGTGGGTGAGACCCAGTACTTC	TRBD2	TRBV7-2	TRBJ2-5	few
CASSLPPSYEQYF	TGTGCCAGCAGCTTGCCACCATCCTACGAGCAGTACTTC	.	TRBV5-6	TRBJ2-7	many
CASSLETGTAYEQYF	TGCGCCAGCAGCTTGGAAACCGGGACAGCCTACGAGCAGTACTTC	TRBD1	TRBV5-1	TRBJ2-7	.
CASSSQGVSYEQYF	TGTGCCAGCAGCTCACAGGGGGTTTCCTACGAGCAGTACTTC	TRBD1	TRBV27	TRBJ2-7	.
CAWTNRNEQFF	TGTGCCTGGACCAATAGGAATGAGCAGTTCTTC	.	TRBV30	TRBJ2-1	.
CASSDSTGAHNEQFF	TGTGCCAGCAGTGACTCGACAGGGGCCCACAATGAGCAGTTCTTC	TRBD1	TRBV6-4	TRBJ2-1	.
CASSLVTATSYEQYF	TGTGCCAGCAGCTTAGTAACCGCGACCTCCTACGAGCAGTACTTC	.	TRBV7-9	TRBJ2-7	many
CSVERPDLTGTNYGYTF	TGCAGCGTTGAGCGGCCTGATTTGACAGGGACTAACTATGGCTACACCTTC	TRBD1	TRBV29-1	TRBJ1-2	.
CASSQDRWRGGKNIQYF	TGCGCCAGCAGCCAAGATAGGTGGAGGGGCGGTAAAAACATTCAGTACTTC	.	TRBV4-3	TRBJ2-4	many
CASSQGVHNSPLHF	TGCGCCAGCAGTCAGGGGGTCCATAATTCACCCCTCCACTTT	.	TRBV23-1	TRBJ1-6	.
CASSYDPPERRTDTQYF	TGTGCCAGCAGTTACGACCCTCCGGAGAGGAGGACAGATACGCAGTATTTT	.	TRBV6-2/TRBV6-3	TRBJ2-3	many
CASSPRGGDGDTQYF	TGTGCCAGCAGCCCCCGGGGGGGCGATGGAGATACGCAGTATTTT	TRBD2	TRBV9	TRBJ2-3	few
CSATLAGGLYEQYF	TGCAGTGCTACACTAGCGGGAGGGCTGTACGAGCAGTACTTC	TRBD2	TRBV20-1	TRBJ2-7	many
CSARDPTDYGYTF	TGCAGTGCTAGAGATCCCACAGACTATGGCTACACCTTC	.	TRBV20-1	TRBJ1-2	.
CARSSVRVETQYF	TGTGCCAGAAGCTCAGTGCGGGTGGAGACCCAGTACTTC	.	TRBV7-9	TRBJ2-5	few
CASGPEWGDGYTF	TGTGCTAGTGGCCCCGAATGGGGAGATGGCTACACCTTC	.	TRBV12-5	TRBJ1-2	few
CASSFSQEYQETQYF	TGTGCCAGCAGCTTTTCGCAGGAGTACCAAGAGACCCAGTACTTC	.	TRBV7-9	TRBJ2-5	many
CASSFEQGSQPQHF	TGTGCCAGCAGTTTCGAACAGGGGAGTCAGCCCCAGCATTTT	TRBD1	TRBV28	TRBJ1-5	few